Below are 21 T cell receptor beta chains sequenced from a single sample in a study of blood T cell repertoires in COVID-19. Profiling relied on immunoSEQ multiplex PCR, and the TCRdb table lists in-frame clones only, not all of them. The sample shows around 250,000 clones, 75% to 90% of them seen only once. The source material was PBMCs or T cells enriched from blood (not recorded which). All receptors come from a woman aged 25 to 39 who had recovered from COVID-19.

The CDR3 bases are TGTGCCAGCAGTCCAGACAGGGGTACGAACGAGCAGTACTTC. This encodes CASSPDRGTNEQYF. The chain carries TRBV28 and TRBJ2-7; TRBD1 matches 8 bases. J lost 5 bases, V lost 5 bases, and 8 bases had no gene match. The length of the CDR3 is 14 residues. Germline assignment: CDR1 MDHEN and CDR2 SYDVKM. The whole variable domain, remainder taken from reference TRBV28 and TRBJ2-7, is DVKVTQSSRYLVKRTGEKVFLECVQDMDHENMFWYRQDPGLGLRLIYFSYDVKMKEKGDIPEGYSVSREKKERFSLILESASTNQTSMYLCASSPDRGTNEQYFGPGTRLTVT.

The chain links TRBV28 to TRBJ1-2, with D maybe TRBD1 (6 bases). V lost 5 bases and J 4 bases, leaving 11 bases between the germline ends. The CDR3 totals 13 residues. Germline CDR1 and CDR2: MDHEN and SYDVKM. CDR3 residues: CASSQTGSYGYTF. The CDR3 DNA reads TGTGCCAGCAGTCAGACAGGCAGCTATGGCTACACCTTC.

This rearrangement joins TRBV7-3 to TRBJ2-7; tentative D call: TRBD2 (6 bases). Trimming took off 2 bases at V and 3 bases at J, with 20 bases between the two ends. This CDR3 has 17 residues. Germline-derived CDR1 and CDR2 are SGHTA and FQGTGA. This chain's CDR3 is CASSLGAYNRDFYEQYF. CDR3 coding DNA: TGTGCCAGCAGCTTAGGGGCCTACAACCGGGACTTCTACGAGCAGTACTTC.

This sequence joins TRBV7-9 and TRBJ1-2; TRBD1 might be the D (5 bases). V shed 2 bases and J shed 7 bases, with 11 bases lying between them. Germline CDR1 is SEHNR and CDR2 is FQNEAQ (reference sequence). The CDR3 contains 13 residues. CDR3 in amino acids: CASSLIPGSGYTF. The CDR3 coding sequence is TGTGCCAGCAGCTTAATACCAGGGTCTGGCTACACCTTC.

The chain links TRBV25-1 to TRBJ1-3; D possibly corresponds to TRBD1 (5 bases). The length of the CDR3 is 17 residues. The V gene lost 4 bases and the J gene lost 6 bases, with 22 bases spanning the gap. Per germline, CDR1 MGHDK and CDR2 SYGVNS. CDR3 protein: CASSAPGGGRHENTIYF. The CDR3 nucleotides are TGTGCCAGCAGTGCGCCCGGGGGGGGACGGCACGAAAACACCATATATTTT.

The chain has TRBV18 and TRBJ2-4; D might be TRBD1 (5 bases). The CDR3 runs 14 residues. The V end was cut by 4 bases, the J end by 7 bases, with 14 bases between. From germline, CDR1 is KGHSH and CDR2 LQKENI. For the CDR3, the DNA is TGTGCCAGCTCACGAGGCCAGGGTAAGAACATTCAGTACTTC. Protein: CASSRGQGKNIQYF.

The CDR3 is CASSSVGETEAFF. CDR3 nucleotide sequence: TGTGCCAGCAGCTCCGTAGGAGAGACTGAAGCTTTCTTT. The rearrangement uses TRBV11-3 and TRBJ1-1, with D uncertain. Trimming shortened V by 4 bases and J by 5 bases, and 11 bases separated the two germline ends. The CDR3 is 13 amino acids. Germline V gene data show CDR1 as SGHNT and CDR2 as YENEEA.

CDR3 region: CAWSVQWDSTNEKLFF. The CDR3 nucleotides read TGTGCCTGGAGTGTACAGTGGGACAGCACAAATGAAAAACTGTTTTTT. The chain has TRBV30 and TRBJ1-4; 7 bases fit TRBD1. V lost 0 bases, J lost 5 bases, and 9 bases stayed unmatched. CDR3 size: 16 residues. Per germline, CDR1 GTSNPN and CDR2 SVGIG (reference sequence).

The chain carries TRBV19 and TRBJ2-2; D possibly corresponds to TRBD1 (5 bases). Germline V gene sequence: CDR1 LNHDA, CDR2 SQIVND (reference sequence). Trimming left V 5 bases short and J 4 bases short, with 8 bases between. The CDR3 consists of 13 residues. CDR3 coding DNA: TGTGCCAGTAGTGCAGGGCGCACCGGGGAGCTGTTTTTT. Its translation: CASSAGRTGELFF.

The chain joins TRBV3-1 (or the pseudogene TRBV3-2) to TRBJ1-1; tentatively, D is TRBD1 (6 bases). The V end lost 4 bases, the J end lost 0 bases, and 18 bases lay between the germline ends. The length of the CDR3 is 17 residues. CDR1 is LGHDT, CDR2 YNNKEL, per germline (reference sequence). For the CDR3, the DNA is TGTGCCAGCAGCCCAAGATTTTATACAGGGATGAACACTGAAGCTTTCTTT. This codes for CASSPRFYTGMNTEAFF.

This clone was observed once. V and J are TRBV5-8 and TRBJ2-7, with D hard to call. Between the trimmed V and J ends, which lost 1 base and 3 bases, there was a span of 5 bases. Germline V CDR1 and CDR2: SGHTS, YDEGEE. The CDR3 is made up of 12 amino acids. The CDR3 DNA reads as TGTGCCAGCAGCTTGTCGAGCTACGAGCAGTACTTC. Its protein is CASSLSSYEQYF.

The chain combines TRBV7-9 with TRBJ2-7, with D possibly matching TRBD2 (5 bases). V was trimmed by 2 bases and J by 4 bases, leaving 18 bases between them. Germline V gene data show CDR1 as SEHNR and CDR2 as FQNEAQ (reference sequence). CDR3 length equals 16 residues. The CDR3 region has the DNA TGTGCCAGCAGCTTATATGGAATCGGGGAGAGGTACGAGCAGTACTTC. It translates to CASSLYGIGERYEQYF.

The genes are TRBV9 and TRBJ1-2; no clear D. In germline, CDR1 is SGDLS, CDR2 YYNGEE. This CDR3 is 12 amino acids long. V was trimmed by 4 bases and J by 2 bases, leaving 6 bases between them. CDR3 amino acids: CASSLSNYGYTF. CDR3 sequence (DNA): TGTGCCAGCAGCCTCTCGAACTATGGCTACACCTTC.

The chain links TRBV5-1 to TRBJ1-2; TRBD1 matches 12 bases. Per the germline V gene, CDR1 is SGHRS and CDR2 is YFSETQ. Trimming took 1 base from V and 10 from J; bases not matched to a gene: 14. The length of the CDR3 is 17 residues. CDR3 coding DNA: TGCGCCAGCAGCTTGCGGGACCCGGGACAGGGGGCTTTGGACTACACCTTC. Translating it yields CASSLRDPGQGALDYTF.

V gene TRBV28 combines with J gene TRBJ1-5, with D perhaps TRBD1 (6 bases). The CDR3 sequence is 14 residues long. Germline CDR1 and CDR2: MDHEN and SYDVKM. The V end lost 3 bases, the J end lost 3 bases, and 9 bases lay between the germline ends. The CDR3 DNA is TGTGCCAGCAGTTTGGACAGTATCAATCAGCCCCAGCATTTT. It is translated as CASSLDSINQPQHF.

The V and J genes are TRBV5-1 and TRBJ2-5, with D tentatively TRBD1 (5 bases). With 4 bases removed from V and 0 bases from J, the gap between germline ends came to 10 bases. CDR3 length: 14 residues. Per the germline V gene, CDR1 is SGHRS and CDR2 is YFSETQ. CDR3 nucleotide sequence: TGCGCCAGCAGCGTGACAGTGTACCAAGAGACCCAGTACTTC. It yields the protein CASSVTVYQETQYF.

This chain joins TRBV5-1 and TRBJ2-5; 8 bases map to TRBD2. Germline CDR1 is SGHRS and CDR2 is YFSETQ. Trimming removed 5 bases from V and 4 bases from J; junction bases left unmatched: 10. The CDR3 consists of 15 residues. The CDR3 protein is CASSGLGLEGETQYF. The CDR3 DNA reads TGCGCCAGCAGTGGCCTGGGACTAGAAGGAGAGACCCAGTACTTC. The full variable domain, rest sourced from reference TRBV5-1 and TRBJ2-5, is KAGVTQTPRYLIKTRGQQVTLSCSPISGHRSVSWYQQTPGQGLQFLFEYFSETQRNKGNFPGRFSGRQFSNSRSEMNVSTLELGDSALYLCASSGLGLEGETQYFGPGTRLLVL.

This clone was observed a few times. The V and J genes are TRBV3-1 (or the pseudogene TRBV3-2) and TRBJ1-1; possibly TRBD1 for D (6 bases). The germline V gene encodes CDR1 LGHDT and CDR2 YNNKEL (reference sequence). The length of the CDR3 is 16 residues. V lost 0 bases and J lost 3, with 14 bases in between. Written as DNA, the CDR3 is TGTGCCAGCAGCCAAGAAGGATGGGGGCGGGACACTGAAGCTTTCTTT. Its protein product is CASSQEGWGRDTEAFF.

The chain couples TRBV9 to TRBJ2-6; D might be TRBD1 (6 bases). The CDR3 extends over 16 amino acids. The V end was cut by 2 bases, the J end by 4 bases, with 13 bases between. In germline, CDR1 is SGDLS, CDR2 YYNGEE. In DNA, the CDR3 is TGTGCCAGCAGCGTTGGTGGGGGCTCCGGGGCCAACGTCCTGACTTTC. It is translated as CASSVGGGSGANVLTF.

The chain recombines TRBV11-1 with TRBJ2-3, with D possibly TRBD1 on 5 matching bases. Germline-derived CDR1 and CDR2 are SGHAT and FQDESV (reference sequence). CDR3 length: 14 amino acids. V lost 2 bases and J 6 bases, leaving 12 bases between the germline ends. The CDR3 nucleotides read TGTGCCAGCAGCTTATTAGGGGCCGAGGATACGCAGTATTTT. Amino acid sequence: CASSLLGAEDTQYF. Full variable domain (outside the CDR3, taken from reference TRBV11-1 and TRBJ2-3): EAEVAQSPRYKITEKSQAVAFWCDPISGHATLYWYRQILGQGPELLVQFQDESVVDDSQLPKDRFSAERLKGVDSTLKIQPAELGDSAMYLCASSLLGAEDTQYFGPGTRLTVL.

The chain uses TRBV18 and TRBJ2-7, with 10 positions matching TRBD2. This CDR3 has 17 residues. The germline V gene encodes CDR1 KGHSH and CDR2 LQKENI. The junction had 8 bases not matched to a gene; V was cut back by 1 base and J by 2 bases. CDR3 amino acids: CASSPRGGLAGAYEQYF. CDR3 in DNA: TGTGCCAGCTCACCACGAGGCGGTCTAGCGGGAGCCTACGAGCAGTACTTC. Variable domain in full (rest from reference TRBV18 and TRBJ2-7): NAGVMQNPRHLVRRRGQEARLRCSPMKGHSHVYWYRQLPEEGLKFMVYLQKENIIDESGMPKERFSAEFPKEGPSILRIQQVVRGDSAAYFCASSPRGGLAGAYEQYFGPGTRLTVT.